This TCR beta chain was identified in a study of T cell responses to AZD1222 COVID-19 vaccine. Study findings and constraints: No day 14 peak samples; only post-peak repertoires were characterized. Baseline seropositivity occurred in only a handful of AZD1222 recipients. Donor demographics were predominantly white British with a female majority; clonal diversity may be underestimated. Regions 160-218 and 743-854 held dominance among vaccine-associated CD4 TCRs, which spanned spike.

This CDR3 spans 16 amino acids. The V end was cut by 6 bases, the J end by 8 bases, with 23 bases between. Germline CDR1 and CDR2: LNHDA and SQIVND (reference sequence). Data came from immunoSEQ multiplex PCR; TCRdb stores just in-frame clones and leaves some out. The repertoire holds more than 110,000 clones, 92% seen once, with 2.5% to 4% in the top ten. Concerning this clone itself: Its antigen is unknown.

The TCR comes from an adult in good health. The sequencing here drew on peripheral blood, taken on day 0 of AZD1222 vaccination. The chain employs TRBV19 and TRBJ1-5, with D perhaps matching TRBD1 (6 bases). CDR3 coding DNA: TGTGCCAGTAGCGTTATACCGGGACACCTTTTTGAGCCCCAGCATTTT. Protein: CASSVIPGHLFEPQHF.